The rows below give T cell receptor beta chains drawn from one sample of a study of shared T cell receptors in the human thymus. Only in-frame clones appear in the TCRdb table, and some are missing; sequencing was by immunoSEQ multiplex PCR. The table records about 730,000 clones, over 75% of them present only once. These same records also appear under a second study, on human thymus T cells.

The sequenced material came from thymocytes. Source of these receptors: a girl under three years old with a congenital heart defect. CDR3s leave out the opening cysteine and the closing phenylalanine or tryptophan.

v_gene	j_gene	CDR3aa
TRBV2	TRBJ1-1	ASRGGDDTEAF
TRBV19	TRBJ2-7	ASSTRTSGGPVFSSYEQY
TRBV6-6	TRBJ1-5	ASSPARGSNQPQH
TRBV28	TRBJ1-1	ASSLEQGLTEAF
TRBV13	TRBJ1-2	ASSLGGDRESYGYT
TRBV5-1	TRBJ1-2	ASSQGHPGGLDYGYT
TRBV4-1	TRBJ1-5	ASSQGLENQPQH
TRBV10-3	TRBJ1-6	AISEAGTGEQYSPLH
TRBV5-1	TRBJ1-1	ASSPAGQGVLVNTEAF
TRBV7-2	TRBJ1-2	ASSFLGGFGDNYGYT
TRBV5-8	TRBJ2-1	ASSRMSSYNEQF
TRBV6-1	TRBJ2-7	ASTHGRNSYEQY
TRBV7-6	TRBJ1-1	ASSLGPCREAF
TRBV5-1	TRBJ2-7	ASSLEVQPYPYEQY
TRBV5-1	TRBJ2-7	ASSLRQGLSHEQY
TRBV4-3	TRBJ2-7	ASSQGSPRDRGGEQY
TRBV2	TRBJ2-3	ASSGRGPLSTDTQY
TRBV28	TRBJ1-1	ASSPRQGREAF
TRBV7-2	TRBJ1-1	ASSLSSGQQNTEAF
TRBV25-1	TRBJ1-4	ASRKDRTGEKLF
TRBV5-1	TRBJ2-2	ASTSGPNTGELF
TRBV15	TRBJ1-2	ATSPQEGGDGYT
TRBV7-9	TRBJ2-2	ASSSGLAGGHNTGELF
TRBV5-5	TRBJ2-7	ASSLAPQEQY
TRBV7-2	TRBJ2-5	ASSSPLRTYEETQY
TRBV15	TRBJ2-7	ATSALGGYEQY
TRBV5-6	TRBJ1-3	ASSLRGTGNTIY
TRBV20-1	TRBJ2-1	SARGEGEQF
TRBV5-1	TRBJ2-2	ASSLETELF
TRBV14	TRBJ2-3	ASSQDRDRETDTQY
TRBV30	TRBJ2-5	AWTPGQGAGETQY
TRBV6-1	TRBJ2-4	ASSEGGTRAIAKNIQY
TRBV19	TRBJ2-7	ASSILARVKPYEQY
TRBV4-2	TRBJ1-2	ASSQDTRVRCGWGYT
TRBV19	TRBJ1-5	ASSIGRDISNQPQH